These T cell receptor beta chains were read from a single sample in a study of blood T cell repertoires in COVID-19. The assay was immunoSEQ multiplex PCR, and TCRdb's table has in-frame clones only and misses some. The sample shows about 220,000 clones, 65% to 85% of them seen only once. The source material was peripheral blood. These receptors were taken from a woman in her fifties or sixties with acute or convalescent COVID-19. The CDR3 runs from the conserved cysteine through the conserved F or W. The D gene is left open where the match is weak. Clone size is not always given. Where it is, it says once, few, many or a class for expanded clones.

CDR3nt: TGTGCCAGCAGCCTTAGACAGTTAGACGAGCAGTACTTC; CDR3aa: CASSLRQLDEQYF; d_gene: -; abundance: -; v_gene: TRBV11-2; j_gene: TRBJ2-7
CDR3nt: TGTGCCAGCAGCGCCGGTTCCAGGGGTTGGGGGACCGATACGCAGTATTTT; CDR3aa: CASSAGSRGWGTDTQYF; d_gene: -; abundance: -; v_gene: TRBV9; j_gene: TRBJ2-3
CDR3nt: TGTGCCAGCAATCCGGGACAGACCAATTCACCCCTCCACTTT; CDR3aa: CASNPGQTNSPLHF; d_gene: TRBD1; abundance: -; v_gene: TRBV6-5; j_gene: TRBJ1-6
CDR3nt: TGCGCCAGCAGCCAAGCCCCTTCGGGTCTCGTTTACAATGAGCAGTTCTTC; CDR3aa: CASSQAPSGLVYNEQFF; d_gene: -; abundance: -; v_gene: TRBV4-1; j_gene: TRBJ2-1
CDR3nt: TGTGCCAGCAGTGATACGAAGACAGCCGGGTGGGACACTGAAGCTTTCTTT; CDR3aa: CASSDTKTAGWDTEAFF; d_gene: -; abundance: -; v_gene: TRBV6-1; j_gene: TRBJ1-1
CDR3nt: TGCGCCAGCAGTGTAGCCAGGGCGGCTTATAACTATGGCTACACCTTC; CDR3aa: CASSVARAAYNYGYTF; d_gene: -; abundance: -; v_gene: TRBV23-1; j_gene: TRBJ1-2
CDR3nt: TGTGCCAGCAGCAAAGCTGGAGGGGGCGAATATGGCTACACCTTC; CDR3aa: CASSKAGGGEYGYTF; d_gene: -; abundance: -; v_gene: TRBV21-1; j_gene: TRBJ1-2
CDR3nt: TGTGCCAGCAGCCCTTTGGGGCGAAATGGCTACACCTTC; CDR3aa: CASSPLGRNGYTF; d_gene: -; abundance: -; v_gene: TRBV5-4; j_gene: TRBJ1-2
CDR3nt: TGTGCCTGGACCTCGCTCCTGGGGCGCAGTGGCTACACCTTC; CDR3aa: CAWTSLLGRSGYTF; d_gene: -; abundance: -; v_gene: TRBV30; j_gene: TRBJ1-2
CDR3nt: TGTGCCAGCAGTCATATACAGGGGAGCCTATTTAAAGCTTTCTTT; CDR3aa: CASSHIQGSLFKAFF; d_gene: TRBD1; abundance: -; v_gene: TRBV2; j_gene: TRBJ1-1
CDR3nt: TGTGCCAGCAGCTTAGCCGGGAGCTCCTACGAGCAGTACTTC; CDR3aa: CASSLAGSSYEQYF; d_gene: -; abundance: -; v_gene: TRBV7-2; j_gene: TRBJ2-7
CDR3nt: TGTGCCAGCAGTTCATATGGGGGGACAGGAAAGACAGGAGGGTCCGAGCAGTACTTC; CDR3aa: CASSSYGGTGKTGGSEQYF; d_gene: TRBD1; abundance: -; v_gene: TRBV27; j_gene: TRBJ2-7
CDR3nt: TGTGCCAGCAGCTCGATGGACAGGGCAAATCAGCCCCAGCATTTT; CDR3aa: CASSSMDRANQPQHF; d_gene: TRBD1; abundance: -; v_gene: TRBV5-6; j_gene: TRBJ1-5
CDR3nt: TGCAGCGTTGAAGATTTGGGGGAGGGGGAGCAGTACTTC; CDR3aa: CSVEDLGEGEQYF; d_gene: TRBD2; abundance: -; v_gene: TRBV29-1; j_gene: TRBJ2-7
CDR3nt: TGTGCCAGCAGTCCGCTACCGCCGACAGGTAGTCCTGATGGAAACACCATATATTTT; CDR3aa: CASSPLPPTGSPDGNTIYF; d_gene: -; abundance: -; v_gene: TRBV6-6; j_gene: TRBJ1-3
CDR3nt: TGTGCCAGCAGCTTGTCAGGACAGGGGAACACTGAAGCTTTCTTT; CDR3aa: CASSLSGQGNTEAFF; d_gene: TRBD1; abundance: -; v_gene: TRBV7-2; j_gene: TRBJ1-1
CDR3nt: TGTGCCTGGGGAGTCGGGTACGAGCAGTACTTC; CDR3aa: CAWGVGYEQYF; d_gene: -; abundance: few; v_gene: TRBV30; j_gene: TRBJ2-7
CDR3nt: TGTGCCAGCAGCAAATCCGGGGAAGGGGGGGCGTGTGGAAGTGGCTACACCTTC; CDR3aa: CASSKSGEGGACGSGYTF; d_gene: -; abundance: -; v_gene: TRBV21-1; j_gene: TRBJ1-2
CDR3nt: TGTGCTAGTGGGAGAAATGTAGGAGACGCCCAAGAGACCCAGTACTTC; CDR3aa: CASGRNVGDAQETQYF; d_gene: -; abundance: -; v_gene: TRBV12-5; j_gene: TRBJ2-5
CDR3nt: TGTGCCAGCAGTTTCGGGACTTCGTACGAGCAGTACTTC; CDR3aa: CASSFGTSYEQYF; d_gene: -; abundance: -; v_gene: TRBV28; j_gene: TRBJ2-7
CDR3nt: TGCGCCAGCAGCTTGGGAGGGGGAGGGGGAATGAACACTGAAGCTTTCTTT; CDR3aa: CASSLGGGGGMNTEAFF; d_gene: -; abundance: -; v_gene: TRBV5-1; j_gene: TRBJ1-1
CDR3nt: TGTGCCAGCAGCTCGACTAGCGGGGGCCTCAATGAGCAGTTCTTC; CDR3aa: CASSSTSGGLNEQFF; d_gene: TRBD2; abundance: -; v_gene: TRBV7-9; j_gene: TRBJ2-1
CDR3nt: TGCGCCAGCAGCCGATTTGGGGGGAGGGTAGACAATGAGCAGTTCTTC; CDR3aa: CASSRFGGRVDNEQFF; d_gene: TRBD2; abundance: -; v_gene: TRBV4-3; j_gene: TRBJ2-1
CDR3nt: TGTGCCAGCAGTTATGGAGCCGAGACCCAGTACTTC; CDR3aa: CASSYGAETQYF; d_gene: -; abundance: -; v_gene: TRBV6-6; j_gene: TRBJ2-5
CDR3nt: TGTGCCAGCAGCGGGGCGGACAGGGTTGTAGGTGGCTACACCTTC; CDR3aa: CASSGADRVVGGYTF; d_gene: TRBD1; abundance: -; v_gene: TRBV7-9; j_gene: TRBJ1-2
CDR3nt: TGTGCCAGCAGCTTGATTGGACAGGTTCCGTTGGACACTGAAGCTTTCTTT; CDR3aa: CASSLIGQVPLDTEAFF; d_gene: TRBD1; abundance: once; v_gene: TRBV5-6; j_gene: TRBJ1-1
CDR3nt: TGTGCCAGCAGCCACCAGGACAGGGAGCCTTATGGCTACACCTTC; CDR3aa: CASSHQDREPYGYTF; d_gene: TRBD1; abundance: -; v_gene: TRBV27; j_gene: TRBJ1-2
CDR3nt: TGTGCCAGCAGTTACTTCCGGGGTTCCACTGAAGCTTTCTTT; CDR3aa: CASSYFRGSTEAFF; d_gene: -; abundance: -; v_gene: TRBV6-5; j_gene: TRBJ1-1
CDR3nt: TGTGCCAGCAGCCCCGGGGGTTTTAAGGAGACCCAGTACTTC; CDR3aa: CASSPGGFKETQYF; d_gene: -; abundance: few; v_gene: TRBV7-2; j_gene: TRBJ2-5
CDR3nt: TGTGCCAGCAGCTCCCACACCCAGGTTCCAGATACGCAGTATTTT; CDR3aa: CASSSHTQVPDTQYF; d_gene: -; abundance: -; v_gene: TRBV7-8; j_gene: TRBJ2-3
CDR3nt: TGTGCCAGCAGCCAAGATCTCATGAAGGGGGAGCAGTACTTC; CDR3aa: CASSQDLMKGEQYF; d_gene: -; abundance: -; v_gene: TRBV4-2; j_gene: TRBJ2-7
CDR3nt: TGTGCCAGCAGCTTAGCGGGCATGAACACTGAAGCTTTCTTT; CDR3aa: CASSLAGMNTEAFF; d_gene: -; abundance: -; v_gene: TRBV7-6; j_gene: TRBJ1-1
CDR3nt: TGTGCCAGCAGCGCGCCTCAAAGGGACAGTGAAGCTTTCTTT; CDR3aa: CASSAPQRDSEAFF; d_gene: TRBD1; abundance: -; v_gene: TRBV3-1/TRBV3-2; j_gene: TRBJ1-1
CDR3nt: TGTGCCACCACATCAGGGTTGGGCTACACCTTC; CDR3aa: CATTSGLGYTF; d_gene: -; abundance: -; v_gene: TRBV5-8; j_gene: TRBJ1-2
CDR3nt: TGTGCCAGCAGCTTAAGCGGGATACAGGGATTCAATGAGCAGTTCTTC; CDR3aa: CASSLSGIQGFNEQFF; d_gene: -; abundance: -; v_gene: TRBV7-6; j_gene: TRBJ2-1
CDR3nt: TGTGCCAGCACCGACAGGGGTGGGGGTGGCTACACCTTC; CDR3aa: CASTDRGGGGYTF; d_gene: TRBD1; abundance: few; v_gene: TRBV2; j_gene: TRBJ1-2
CDR3nt: TGTGCCAGCAACAACAGGGGGGGCACAGATACGCAGTATTTT; CDR3aa: CASNNRGGTDTQYF; d_gene: TRBD1; abundance: -; v_gene: TRBV19; j_gene: TRBJ2-3
CDR3nt: TGTGCCAGCAGTAGCGGGGGGGCAGATACGCAGTATTTT; CDR3aa: CASSSGGADTQYF; d_gene: TRBD2; abundance: -; v_gene: TRBV2; j_gene: TRBJ2-3
CDR3nt: TGTGCCAGCAGTTATGACTACAGAGGGGAGCTGTTTTTT; CDR3aa: CASSYDYRGELFF; d_gene: -; abundance: -; v_gene: TRBV6-5; j_gene: TRBJ2-2
CDR3nt: TGCGCCAGCAGTGACCCCTGGGACAGGGTGATGTGCATTCAGTACTTC; CDR3aa: CASSDPWDRVMCIQYF; d_gene: TRBD1; abundance: -; v_gene: TRBV10-1; j_gene: TRBJ2-4
CDR3nt: TGCGCCAGCAGCTTGGAGAGGACAACCTACAATGAGCAGTTCTTC; CDR3aa: CASSLERTTYNEQFF; d_gene: -; abundance: -; v_gene: TRBV5-1; j_gene: TRBJ2-1
CDR3nt: TGCAGCGCCGGACAGGGGGCCGGCGAGCAGTACTTC; CDR3aa: CSAGQGAGEQYF; d_gene: TRBD1; abundance: -; v_gene: TRBV29-1; j_gene: TRBJ2-7
CDR3nt: TGTGCCAGCAGCAATCCGGGATCGCACTCGTATGGCTACACCTTC; CDR3aa: CASSNPGSHSYGYTF; d_gene: -; abundance: -; v_gene: TRBV9; j_gene: TRBJ1-2
CDR3nt: TGTGCCAGCAGTGGGACAGGGTCCCGAGAGACCCAGTACTTC; CDR3aa: CASSGTGSRETQYF; d_gene: TRBD1; abundance: -; v_gene: TRBV2; j_gene: TRBJ2-5
CDR3nt: TGTGCCAGCACCGGACTGAACTCCTACGAGCAGTACTTC; CDR3aa: CASTGLNSYEQYF; d_gene: -; abundance: -; v_gene: TRBV6-5; j_gene: TRBJ2-7
CDR3nt: TGCGCCAGCAGTGGAGAAGGGGGGGCGTCCTACAATGAGCAGTTCTTC; CDR3aa: CASSGEGGASYNEQFF; d_gene: -; abundance: -; v_gene: TRBV4-1; j_gene: TRBJ2-1
CDR3nt: TGTGCCAGCAGCCCCACGACCGGGGACTATGGCTACACCTTC; CDR3aa: CASSPTTGDYGYTF; d_gene: -; abundance: -; v_gene: TRBV5-8; j_gene: TRBJ1-2
CDR3nt: TGCGCCAGCCGCGGGGTTAACTATGGCTACACCTTC; CDR3aa: CASRGVNYGYTF; d_gene: -; abundance: -; v_gene: TRBV5-1; j_gene: TRBJ1-2
CDR3nt: TGTGCCAGCTCACCGGGACAGGGGGAGGTCGAGCAGTACTTC; CDR3aa: CASSPGQGEVEQYF; d_gene: TRBD1; abundance: -; v_gene: TRBV18; j_gene: TRBJ2-7
CDR3nt: TGTGCCAGCAGCTTGGGACAGCTTAACTATGGCTACACCTTC; CDR3aa: CASSLGQLNYGYTF; d_gene: -; abundance: -; v_gene: TRBV5-6; j_gene: TRBJ1-2
CDR3nt: TGTGCCAGCAGTGACTCGGGAACCGAGGGGACTCATCGAGAGACCCAGTACTTC; CDR3aa: CASSDSGTEGTHRETQYF; d_gene: -; abundance: -; v_gene: TRBV6-4; j_gene: TRBJ2-5
CDR3nt: TGTGCCAGCAGCGGGGGGGGATCACTGTTTTTT; CDR3aa: CASSGGGSLFF; d_gene: -; abundance: -; v_gene: TRBV3-1/TRBV3-2; j_gene: TRBJ1-4
CDR3nt: TGCGCCAGCAGCCAAGTGGCCGGGGGGCGGTCAGAGACCCAGTACTTC; CDR3aa: CASSQVAGGRSETQYF; d_gene: -; abundance: -; v_gene: TRBV4-1; j_gene: TRBJ2-5
CDR3nt: TGTGCCAGCAGTGAGACGTTTGGGACAGGCTTATACAATGAGCAGTTCTTC; CDR3aa: CASSETFGTGLYNEQFF; d_gene: TRBD1; abundance: once; v_gene: TRBV6-1; j_gene: TRBJ2-1